These T cell receptor beta chains were read from a single sample in a study of T cells in Graves' hyperthyroidism and ophthalmopathy. TCRdb called the multiplex PCR reads again in MiXCR, with one record for every CDR3 protein. The data show more than 500,000 distinct CDR3 sequences, 14% to 15% seen once. The specimen sequenced was blood. These receptors were collected from a woman aged 40 to 50 with Graves' ophthalmopathy. CDR3s include the opening cysteine and the closing phenylalanine or tryptophan. The order of the fields is V gene, J gene, clone size, D gene, CDR3 DNA, CDR3 protein. A D gene is named only where the DNA matches it firmly. Expanded clones are given a class, and other clones once, few, many or no size at all.

v_call: TRBV28
j_call: TRBJ1-5
clone_size: many
d_call: NA
cdr3_nt: TGTGCCAGCAGTTTTTCCCCGGACAGCCAGCCCAATCAGCCCCAGCATTTT
cdr3_aa: CASSFSPDSQPNQPQHF

v_call: TRBV12-3/TRBV12-4
j_call: TRBJ2-7
clone_size: NA
d_call: TRBD2
cdr3_nt: TGTGCCAGCGCTACGCGGGAGGGGATTTCTGTGTCCTACGAGCAGTACTTC
cdr3_aa: CASATREGISVSYEQYF

v_call: TRBV7-2
j_call: TRBJ2-7
clone_size: NA
d_call: NA
cdr3_nt: TGTGCCAGCAGCTTAAGCGCACAGCCGAGCTACGAGCAGTACTTC
cdr3_aa: CASSLSAQPSYEQYF

v_call: TRBV11-2
j_call: TRBJ2-5
clone_size: NA
d_call: NA
cdr3_nt: TGTGCCTGCAAAACCGGGACCACAAAAGAGACCCAGTACTTC
cdr3_aa: CACKTGTTKETQYF

v_call: TRBV12-3/TRBV12-4
j_call: TRBJ1-1
clone_size: few
d_call: NA
cdr3_nt: TGTGCCAGCACCTACGGAGGGGGGAACACTGAAGCTTTCTTT
cdr3_aa: CASTYGGGNTEAFF

v_call: TRBV30
j_call: TRBJ1-1
clone_size: few
d_call: NA
cdr3_nt: TGTGCCTGGAAGCGTCAAAAGACTGAAGCTTTCTTT
cdr3_aa: CAWKRQKTEAFF

v_call: TRBV20-1
j_call: TRBJ1-1
clone_size: NA
d_call: NA
cdr3_nt: TGCAGTGCTAGAGACTCTCAAAGGGGGACTGAAGCTTTCTTT
cdr3_aa: CSARDSQRGTEAFF

v_call: TRBV10-3
j_call: TRBJ2-7
clone_size: once
d_call: NA
cdr3_nt: TGTGCCATCAGGGGACAATCGGAGGAGCAGTACTTC
cdr3_aa: CAIRGQSEEQYF

v_call: TRBV30
j_call: TRBJ1-1
clone_size: many
d_call: NA
cdr3_nt: TGTGCCTGGAGTCCGGGTCCCACTATGAACACTGAAGCTTTCTTT
cdr3_aa: CAWSPGPTMNTEAFF

v_call: TRBV6-1
j_call: TRBJ1-1
clone_size: NA
d_call: NA
cdr3_nt: TGTGCCAGCAGTGAAACTGGACGTCCGAACACTGAAGCTTTCTTT
cdr3_aa: CASSETGRPNTEAFF

v_call: TRBV6-5
j_call: TRBJ1-2
clone_size: many
d_call: NA
cdr3_nt: TGTGCCAGCGGGCGAGGGGGGCAATACGATGGCTACACCTTC
cdr3_aa: CASGRGGQYDGYTF

v_call: TRBV4-1
j_call: TRBJ2-3
clone_size: NA
d_call: NA
cdr3_nt: TGCGCCAGCAGCCAAGATGGGCGGAGCACAGATACGCAGTATTTT
cdr3_aa: CASSQDGRSTDTQYF

v_call: TRBV6-5
j_call: TRBJ1-2
clone_size: many
d_call: TRBD1
cdr3_nt: TGTGCCAGCAGATGGACAGGGGGCTTAGATGGCTACACCTTC
cdr3_aa: CASRWTGGLDGYTF

v_call: TRBV2
j_call: TRBJ2-5
clone_size: NA
d_call: NA
cdr3_nt: TGTGCCAGCACCGAAGACAGCACGGAGACCCAGTACTTC
cdr3_aa: CASTEDSTETQYF

v_call: TRBV6-2/TRBV6-3
j_call: TRBJ2-2
clone_size: NA
d_call: TRBD2
cdr3_nt: TGTGCCAGCAGTTACTTCAACGGCGGACTAGCGGGGACCGGGGAGCTGTTTTTT
cdr3_aa: CASSYFNGGLAGTGELFF

v_call: TRBV2
j_call: TRBJ2-7
clone_size: NA
d_call: NA
cdr3_nt: TGTGCCAGCACCCCTGCCCCCCCTCTCGGGCAGTACTTC
cdr3_aa: CASTPAPPLGQYF

v_call: TRBV5-6
j_call: TRBJ2-5
clone_size: NA
d_call: NA
cdr3_nt: TGTGCCAGCAGCTTCCGTATGAAAGAGACCCAGTACTTC
cdr3_aa: CASSFRMKETQYF

v_call: TRBV6-5
j_call: TRBJ1-1
clone_size: many
d_call: NA
cdr3_nt: TGTGCCAGCACTTATCAGGGAACTATGAACACTGAAGCTTTCTTT
cdr3_aa: CASTYQGTMNTEAFF

v_call: TRBV3-1
j_call: TRBJ2-7
clone_size: few
d_call: NA
cdr3_nt: TGTGCCAGCAGCTCCGATCTAGCGATCTACGAGCAGTACTTC
cdr3_aa: CASSSDLAIYEQYF

v_call: TRBV2
j_call: TRBJ1-1
clone_size: few
d_call: TRBD1
cdr3_nt: TGTGCCAGCAGAGACAGGGGGGGTTACACTGAAGCTTTCTTT
cdr3_aa: CASRDRGGYTEAFF

v_call: TRBV7-6
j_call: TRBJ2-7
clone_size: many
d_call: NA
cdr3_nt: TGTGCCAGCAGCTTAGACAGGACGTACGAGCAGTACTTC
cdr3_aa: CASSLDRTYEQYF

v_call: TRBV11-1
j_call: TRBJ2-5
clone_size: few
d_call: NA
cdr3_nt: TGTGCCAGCAGCGCCTTCTCGGGACCGACTCCGGAAGAGACCCAGTACTTC
cdr3_aa: CASSAFSGPTPEETQYF

v_call: TRBV13
j_call: TRBJ2-6
clone_size: many
d_call: TRBD1
cdr3_nt: TGTGCCAGCAGCTACAGACAGGGGAATGTTTGGTCTGGGGCCAACGTCCTGACTTTC
cdr3_aa: CASSYRQGNVWSGANVLTF

v_call: TRBV6-1
j_call: TRBJ2-4
clone_size: many
d_call: NA
cdr3_nt: TGTGCCAGCAGTGAACCTATTCAGTACTTC
cdr3_aa: CASSEPIQYF

v_call: TRBV6-5
j_call: TRBJ1-3
clone_size: many
d_call: NA
cdr3_nt: TGTGCCAGCAGTTATAAGACCCCAACATTCCGGGGCCCCTCTGGAAACACCATATATTTT
cdr3_aa: CASSYKTPTFRGPSGNTIYF

v_call: TRBV19
j_call: TRBJ2-6
clone_size: few
d_call: NA
cdr3_nt: TGTGCCAGTAGTCGGGAAGGAGGGCGCCCAACTGGGGCCAACGCCCTGACTTTC
cdr3_aa: CASSREGGRPTGANALTF

v_call: TRBV20-1
j_call: TRBJ1-2
clone_size: many
d_call: NA
cdr3_nt: TGCAGTGCTAGCTCACCCCTGCTTAACTATGGCTACACCTTC
cdr3_aa: CSASSPLLNYGYTF

v_call: TRBV27
j_call: TRBJ2-5
clone_size: NA
d_call: NA
cdr3_nt: TGTGCCAGCAGTTTGGGGGGTCCATTGGAGGGTCGGGAGACCCAGTACTTC
cdr3_aa: CASSLGGPLEGRETQYF

v_call: TRBV6-2/TRBV6-3
j_call: TRBJ2-2
clone_size: many
d_call: NA
cdr3_nt: TGTGCCAGCAGTTACGTTGCCGGGGAGCTGTTTTTT
cdr3_aa: CASSYVAGELFF

v_call: TRBV6-4
j_call: TRBJ2-7
clone_size: NA
d_call: NA
cdr3_nt: TGTGCCAGCAGTTACGCCGCGGCAGGGGCCGAGCAGTACTTC
cdr3_aa: CASSYAAAGAEQYF

v_call: TRBV6-1
j_call: TRBJ2-7
clone_size: many
d_call: TRBD2
cdr3_nt: TGTGCCAGCAGTCGACTAGCGGGCGGCTACGAGCAGTACTTC
cdr3_aa: CASSRLAGGYEQYF

v_call: TRBV14
j_call: TRBJ1-5
clone_size: many
d_call: TRBD1
cdr3_nt: TGTGCCAGCAGCCGGACAGGGGGCGAGTCGCCCCAGCATTTT
cdr3_aa: CASSRTGGESPQHF

v_call: TRBV7-2
j_call: TRBJ2-7
clone_size: many
d_call: TRBD2
cdr3_nt: TGTGCCAGCAGCTTAATAGGAGCGGGAGGGTACGAGCAGTACTTC
cdr3_aa: CASSLIGAGGYEQYF

v_call: TRBV2
j_call: TRBJ2-5
clone_size: many
d_call: TRBD1
cdr3_nt: TGTGCCAGCAGCTTCGACAGGGGTGGTGGACAAGAGACCCAGTACTTC
cdr3_aa: CASSFDRGGGQETQYF

v_call: TRBV28
j_call: TRBJ2-7
clone_size: many
d_call: NA
cdr3_nt: TGTGCCAGCAGTCGACTGGACTACGAGCAGTACTTC
cdr3_aa: CASSRLDYEQYF

v_call: TRBV30
j_call: TRBJ2-2
clone_size: many
d_call: NA
cdr3_nt: TGTGCCTGGAGTACAGGGAACACCGGGGAGCTGTTTTTT
cdr3_aa: CAWSTGNTGELFF

v_call: TRBV12-3/TRBV12-4
j_call: TRBJ2-1
clone_size: NA
d_call: NA
cdr3_nt: TGTGCCAGCAGTTTGCAGGGCGTTAGGAATGAGCAGTTCTTC
cdr3_aa: CASSLQGVRNEQFF

v_call: TRBV2
j_call: TRBJ2-7
clone_size: many
d_call: NA
cdr3_nt: TGTGCCAGCAGTGGCGCGGTTCCCTACGAGCAGTACTTC
cdr3_aa: CASSGAVPYEQYF

v_call: TRBV24-1
j_call: TRBJ2-7
clone_size: few
d_call: NA
cdr3_nt: TGTGCCACCAGTGATCCGGGGCTGGGAGAGCAGTACTTC
cdr3_aa: CATSDPGLGEQYF